This TCR beta chain was found in a study of cytotoxic CD8 clonotypes in ibrutinib-treated CLL. At the level of the study: The authors obtained response samples at a median of roughly twelve months of treatment, range 6 to 36.

Trimming shortened V by 1 base and J by 1 base, and 7 bases separated the two germline ends. The CDR3 extends over 14 amino acids. Germline CDR1 and CDR2: SGHTA and FQGNSA. The data were produced by immunoSEQ multiplex PCR, yet TCRdb's version contains in-frame clones alone and is incomplete. In the table there are roughly 150,000 clones, more than 75% of which are singletons. General study points: An increase in clonality occurred at ibrutinib response, followed by a return toward baseline at progression.

Cryopreserved PBMCs supplied about 2 micrograms of genomic DNA for TCR beta libraries. On this clone itself: The antigen is not known.

This TCR was sampled from a human donor with chronic lymphocytic leukemia. Source: PBMCs, taken after 12 months of ibrutinib treatment. The V gene is TRBV7-2, the J gene TRBJ1-2, with D hard to call. CDR3: CASSLESNNYGYTF. Written as DNA, the CDR3 is TGTGCCAGCAGCTTAGAGTCGAATAACTATGGCTACACCTTC.